This T cell receptor (beta chain) came from a study of OX40 agonist ivuxolimab in advanced cancers. Whole-study context: Treatment of patients was with ivuxolimab, an agonistic anti-OX40 (CD134) antibody. Study results and caveats: With doses of 0.1 to 3.0 mg/kg, CD4+ and CD8+ blood T cells had undergone clonal expansion by week 6.

Germline V gene sequence: CDR1 KGHSH, CDR2 LQKENI. Trimming left V 3 bases short and J 0 bases short, with 12 bases between. This CDR3 region has 16 residues. For this clone: Its antigen is undetermined.

The protocol was immunoSEQ multiplex PCR, while the TCRdb copy is restricted to in-frame clones and leaves out a portion. This sample has about 50,000 clones, with roughly 80% found just once. The TCR originated in an adult with an advanced solid tumor such as melanoma, head and neck, liver or kidney cancer. The J gene is TRBJ2-4, the V gene TRBV18; D may be TRBD2 (6 bases). Sequenced material: CD4+ or CD8+ T cells sorted from blood, taken in a trial of the OX40 agonist ivuxolimab. CDR3 amino acids: CASSPGLQLAKNIQYF. For the CDR3, the DNA is TGTGCCAGCTCACCGGGACTGCAACTAGCCAAAAACATTCAGTACTTC. Based on the CDR3 plus reference TRBV18 and TRBJ2-4, the full variable domain is NAGVMQNPRHLVRRRGQEARLRCSPMKGHSHVYWYRQLPEEGLKFMVYLQKENIIDESGMPKERFSAEFPKEGPSILRIQQVVRGDSAAYFCASSPGLQLAKNIQYFGAGTRLSVL.